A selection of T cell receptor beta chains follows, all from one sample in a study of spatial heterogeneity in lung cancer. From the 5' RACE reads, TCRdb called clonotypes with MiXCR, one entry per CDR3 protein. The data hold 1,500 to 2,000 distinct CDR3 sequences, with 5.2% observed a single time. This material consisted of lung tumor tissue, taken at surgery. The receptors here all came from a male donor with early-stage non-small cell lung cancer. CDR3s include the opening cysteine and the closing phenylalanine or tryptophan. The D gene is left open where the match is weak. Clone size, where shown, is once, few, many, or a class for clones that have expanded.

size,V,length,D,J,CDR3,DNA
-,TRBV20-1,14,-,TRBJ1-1,CSALPQGQVTEAFF,TGCAGTGCTTTGCCTCAGGGGCAGGTCACTGAAGCTTTCTTT
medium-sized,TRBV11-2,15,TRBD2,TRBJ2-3,CASSLASGGTDTQYF,TGTGCCAGCAGCTTAGCATCGGGAGGGACAGATACGCAGTATTTT
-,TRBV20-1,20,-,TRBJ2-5,CSAFSRRTLEVQGIQETQYF,TGCAGTGCTTTTAGCCGGCGGACACTGGAGGTCCAGGGGATCCAAGAGACCCAGTACTTC
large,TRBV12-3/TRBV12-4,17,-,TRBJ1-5,CASSLWSGAVDNQPQHF,TGTGCCAGCAGTTTGTGGTCCGGGGCAGTCGACAATCAGCCCCAGCATTTT
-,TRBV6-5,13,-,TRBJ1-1,CASSALLNTEAFF,TGTGCCAGCAGTGCACTCCTGAACACTGAAGCTTTCTTT
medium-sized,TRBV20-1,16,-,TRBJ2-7,CSARGRQGSGSYEQYF,TGCAGTGCTAGAGGAAGGCAGGGGTCGGGCTCCTACGAGCAGTACTTC
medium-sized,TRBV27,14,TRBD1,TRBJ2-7,CASSLLDRAHEQYF,TGTGCCAGCAGTTTATTGGACAGGGCCCACGAGCAGTACTTC
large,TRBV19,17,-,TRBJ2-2,CASSLTPTGSNTGELFF,TGTGCCAGTAGTCTTACCCCGACAGGTAGTAACACCGGGGAGCTGTTTTTT
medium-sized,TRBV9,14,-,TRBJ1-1,CASSRYPTVTEAFF,TGTGCCAGCAGTCGATACCCGACAGTCACTGAAGCTTTCTTT
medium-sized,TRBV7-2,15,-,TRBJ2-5,CASSLAPGSLETQYF,TGTGCCAGCAGCTTAGCCCCGGGTAGCCTGGAGACCCAGTACTTC
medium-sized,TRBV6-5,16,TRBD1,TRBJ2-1,CASRTLEGTVYNEQFF,TGTGCCAGCAGGACCCTCGAAGGGACAGTTTACAATGAGCAGTTCTTC
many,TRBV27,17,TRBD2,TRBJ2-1,CASSLSDSAGGRGEQFF,TGTGCCAGCAGTTTATCTGATTCAGCGGGGGGGCGTGGGGAGCAGTTCTTC
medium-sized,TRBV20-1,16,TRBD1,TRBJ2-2,CSARDMGRGQNGELFF,TGCAGTGCTAGAGACATGGGCAGGGGGCAAAACGGGGAGCTGTTTTTT
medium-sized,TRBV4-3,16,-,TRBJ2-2,CASSQDRDPNTGELFF,TGCGCCAGCAGCCAAGATCGGGATCCGAACACCGGGGAGCTGTTTTTT
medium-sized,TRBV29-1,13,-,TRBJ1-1,CSVERDRTTEAFF,TGCAGCGTTGAAAGGGACCGGACCACTGAAGCTTTCTTT
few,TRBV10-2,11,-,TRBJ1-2,CASSAGAWNTF,TGCGCCAGCAGTGCAGGGGCGTGGAACACCTTC
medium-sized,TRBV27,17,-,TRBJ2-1,CASSTSRGGVGYNEQFF,TGTGCCAGCAGCACCAGCCGAGGGGGGGTCGGTTACAATGAGCAGTTCTTC
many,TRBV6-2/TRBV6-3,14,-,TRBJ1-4,CASRPNGAEEKLFF,TGTGCCAGCAGACCCAACGGGGCAGAAGAAAAACTGTTTTTT
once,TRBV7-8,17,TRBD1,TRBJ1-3,CASSLALQGASGNTIYF,TGTGCCAGCAGCTTAGCGCTTCAGGGGGCTTCTGGAAACACCATTTATTTT
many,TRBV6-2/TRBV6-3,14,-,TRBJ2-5,CASSPTQGGETQYF,TGTGCCAGCAGCCCCACACAGGGAGGAGAGACCCAGTACTTC
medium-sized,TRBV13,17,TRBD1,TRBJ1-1,CASSWRQGRALNTEAFF,TGTGCCAGCAGCTGGAGACAGGGTAGGGCATTGAACACTGAAGCTTTCTTT
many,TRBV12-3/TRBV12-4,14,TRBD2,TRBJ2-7,CASSTGLAGTEQYF,TGTGCCAGCAGTACAGGACTAGCGGGGACCGAGCAGTACTTC